The 8 T cell receptor beta chains below were found in one sample sequenced in a study of CD8 T cells in Susac syndrome. After extraction with the RNeasy kit, about 0.5 to 1 ug of the RNA was reverse transcribed using random hexamers. TCRdb re-called the immunoSEQ multiplex PCR reads with MiXCR, one entry per CDR3 protein. The sample contains roughly 190,000 distinct CDR3 sequences, roughly 95% of which appear only once. Sequencing was performed on CD4+ T cells from PBMCs. The receptor source for this set is a human donor in good health.

The chain links TRBV20-1 to TRBJ1-5; a possible D gene is TRBD1 (5 bases). Germline V gene lookup returns CDR1 DFQATT and CDR2 SNEGSKA (reference sequence). V lost 6 bases to trimming and J lost 1 base, with 16 bases between them. The CDR3 runs 15 residues. For the CDR3, the DNA is TGCAGTGCCCCGATGAAGGGGAGCAGCAATCAGCCCCAGCATTTT. Translation gives CSAPMKGSSNQPQHF.

The rearrangement uses TRBV27 and TRBJ1-5; no clear D. The CDR3 has 15 residues. Germline V gene lookup returns CDR1 MNHEY and CDR2 SMNVEV (reference sequence). V was pared by 0 bases and J by 2 bases, with 8 bases between. The CDR3 is CASSLSSGGNQPQHF. The DNA of the CDR3 is TGTGCCAGCAGTTTATCATCTGGGGGCAATCAGCCCCAGCATTTT.

This chain connects TRBV30 to TRBJ1-1; D call uncertain. V was trimmed by 3 bases and J by 0 bases, leaving 11 bases between them. This CDR3 has 14 residues. The V gene's germline CDR1 is GTSNPN and CDR2 SVGIG (reference sequence). This CDR3 is CAWSRATMNTEAFF. CDR3 bases: TGTGCCTGGAGCCGGGCAACTATGAACACTGAAGCTTTCTTT.

This chain links TRBV20-1 with TRBJ2-3; no reliable D call. V lost 1 base to trimming and J lost 3 bases, with 5 bases between them. Germline loops: CDR1 DFQATT, CDR2 SNEGSKA (reference sequence). This CDR3 spans 12 amino acids. As DNA, the CDR3 is TGCAGTGCTAGAGGTGCTACAGATACGCAGTATTTT. Amino acids: CSARGATDTQYF.

The rearrangement uses TRBV7-9 and TRBJ2-5; D remains ambiguous. CDR1 and CDR2 from the germline V gene are SEHNR and FQNEAQ (reference sequence). CDR3 length equals 15 residues. The V gene lost 3 bases and the J gene lost 4 bases, with 15 bases spanning the gap. CDR3 in amino acids: CASSFQERARETQYF. The CDR3 nucleotides read TGTGCCAGCAGCTTCCAGGAAAGGGCTAGAGAGACCCAGTACTTC.

The chain couples TRBV3-1 to TRBJ2-7; tentative D call: TRBD1 (6 bases). The CDR3 runs 15 residues. V was clipped by 0 bases and J by 2 bases, with 11 bases between them. Germline V lookup: CDR1 LGHDT, CDR2 YNNKEL (reference sequence). This CDR3 is CASSQDSGVPYEQYF. The CDR3 nucleotides are TGTGCCAGCAGCCAAGACTCAGGGGTCCCCTACGAGCAGTACTTC.

The chain uses TRBV18 and TRBJ1-4; D gene uncertain. V lost 4 bases and J lost 8, with 11 bases in between. The CDR3 extends over 13 amino acids. Germline V gives CDR1 KGHSH, CDR2 LQKENI. CDR3 region: CASSRLGEEKLFF. CDR3 nucleotide sequence: TGTGCCAGCTCACGGCTTGGGGAGGAAAAACTGTTTTTT.

The chain employs TRBV28 and TRBJ2-1; D unresolved. V lost 6 bases, J lost 6 bases, and 3 bases lay in between. The germline CDR1 and CDR2 sequences are MDHEN and SYDVKM. The CDR3 spans 10 residues. CDR3 in amino acids: CASRLNEQFF. The CDR3 DNA reads TGTGCCAGCAGACTCAATGAGCAGTTCTTC.